The clone carrying this TCR beta chain has a count of ten or more. Different DNA sequences within this sample yield the same CDR3. In the original analysis: Reference gene primers were amplified, and this amplification served to estimate nucleated cell counts. Profiled with immunoSEQ multiplex PCR; TCRdb holds only in-frame clones, not every one. Clone size and V and J calls were adopted from that table, with D and trimming inferred from the DNA. The sample includes about 400,000 clones, approximately 91% of them seen just once. The sample originates from a study of blood T cell repertoires in COVID-19. Those enrolled, adults aged roughly 18 to 100 years, came from around 24 US areas. With V trimmed by 3 bases and J by 3 bases, 6 bases remained unmatched. The CDR3 loop spans 14 amino acids. From germline, CDR1 is GTSNPN and CDR2 SVGIG (reference sequence).

Sequencing was carried out using PBMCs or T cells enriched from blood (not recorded which). The clonotype comes from a woman in her forties with acute COVID-19. The V gene is TRBV30, the J gene TRBJ1-1, with 8 bases fitting TRBD1. As DNA, the CDR3 is TGTGCCTGGAGCCAAACACAGGGGGACACTGAAGCTTTCTTT. Its translation is CAWSQTQGDTEAFF.